The 2 T cell receptor beta chains reported below all come from one sample, sequenced in a study of blood T cell repertoires in COVID-19. This table comes from immunoSEQ multiplex PCR, and its TCRdb copy is limited to in-frame clones, with some not included. Among some 43,000 clones listed, about four fifths were seen once. Material: peripheral blood. Every receptor here comes from a man aged 35-49 years with active or convalescent COVID-19.

In DNA form, the CDR3 reads TGTGCCAGCAGTGTTGGCAGAGGTACTGAAAAACTGTTTTTT. The encoded protein is CASSVGRGTEKLFF. The chain employs TRBV2 and TRBJ1-4; D unclear. The germline gives CDR1 SNHLY, CDR2 FYNNEI. V was shortened by 4 bases and J by 7 bases, with 13 bases between the two germline ends. The CDR3 covers 14 residues.

The rearrangement uses TRBV7-2 and TRBJ2-3; a weak D match, TRBD1 (5 bases). CDR3 length: 14 residues. V lost 5 bases, J lost 2 bases, and 11 bases lay in between. The germline gives CDR1 SGHTA, CDR2 FQGNSA. The CDR3 spells CASSPRGITDTQYF. The CDR3, as DNA: TGTGCCAGCAGCCCTAGGGGAATCACAGATACGCAGTATTTT.